The entry below gives a single T cell receptor beta chain sequence along with its context. Its antigen is still unknown. The data stem from a study of Tregs in tolerant kidney transplant recipients. Regarding the study as a whole: This study did not directly address biological reproducibility. Findings come from small patient numbers and require larger validation. Tolerant patients' donor-specific Tregs expanded beyond overall Tregs, suggesting antigen-driven growth.

The length of the CDR3 is 15 residues. The junction had 8 bases not matched to a gene; V was cut back by 3 bases and J by 3 bases. Germline values: CDR1 MDHEN, CDR2 SYDVKM. Method: immunoSEQ multiplex PCR; TCRdb's copy keeps in-frame clones and lacks some. The data hold about 110,000 clones, with around 89% observed a single time. Thawed PBMCs were FACS-sorted into unstimulated CD4+CD25+CD127- regulatory T cells, CD4+CD25- non-regulatory cells, CD4 and CD8 cells. The material was CD4+ T cells from blood, obtained before the transplant. This receptor was obtained from a human donor who received a combined kidney and bone marrow transplant. The V and J genes are TRBV28 and TRBJ2-7, with 7 bases fitting TRBD1. The DNA for the CDR3 is TGTGCCAGCAGTTTTCTTCGGGACAGCAACTACGAGCAGTACTTC. Translating it yields CASSFLRDSNYEQYF.